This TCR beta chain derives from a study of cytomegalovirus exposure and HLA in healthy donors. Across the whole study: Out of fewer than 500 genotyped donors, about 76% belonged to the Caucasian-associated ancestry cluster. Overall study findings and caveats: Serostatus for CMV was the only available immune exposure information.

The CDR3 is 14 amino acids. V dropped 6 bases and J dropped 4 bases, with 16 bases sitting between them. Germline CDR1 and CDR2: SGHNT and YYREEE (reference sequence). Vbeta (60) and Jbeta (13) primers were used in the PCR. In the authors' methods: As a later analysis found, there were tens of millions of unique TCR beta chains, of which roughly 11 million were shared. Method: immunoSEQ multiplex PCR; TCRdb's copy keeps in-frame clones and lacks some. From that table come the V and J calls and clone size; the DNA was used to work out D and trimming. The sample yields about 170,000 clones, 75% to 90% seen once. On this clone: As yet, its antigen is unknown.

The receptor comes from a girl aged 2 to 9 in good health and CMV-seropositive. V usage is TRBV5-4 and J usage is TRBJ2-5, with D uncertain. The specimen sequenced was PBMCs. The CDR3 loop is CASTFRGRGETQYF. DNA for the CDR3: TGTGCCAGCACCTTCCGAGGTCGTGGAGAGACCCAGTACTTC.